This record covers a single T cell receptor (beta chain). This sample was included in a study of blood T cell repertoires in COVID-19. As for the study in general: COVID-19 samples, acute and convalescent, were from the United States, Italy and Spain.

Original methodology: Cell counts per sample came from amplifying reference gene primers. The data were produced by immunoSEQ multiplex PCR, yet TCRdb's version contains in-frame clones alone and is incomplete. V and J calls and clone size are those listed in that table; D and trimming were worked out from the DNA. Of hundreds of thousands of clones in the sample, approximately 83% were seen once. CDR3 size: 15 residues. Germline V gene sequence: CDR1 MNHEY, CDR2 SVGAGI. J lost 7 bases, V lost 7 bases, and 11 bases had no gene match. The receptor was isolated from a young woman with COVID-19, enrolled during active disease. The sequenced sample was peripheral blood. V and J are TRBV6-5 and TRBJ2-1; TRBD1 matches at 9 bases. CDR3 DNA: TGTGCCAGCAACCCGCCGGGACAGGGTCAGAATGAGCAGTTCTTC. Translated: CASNPPGQGQNEQFF.